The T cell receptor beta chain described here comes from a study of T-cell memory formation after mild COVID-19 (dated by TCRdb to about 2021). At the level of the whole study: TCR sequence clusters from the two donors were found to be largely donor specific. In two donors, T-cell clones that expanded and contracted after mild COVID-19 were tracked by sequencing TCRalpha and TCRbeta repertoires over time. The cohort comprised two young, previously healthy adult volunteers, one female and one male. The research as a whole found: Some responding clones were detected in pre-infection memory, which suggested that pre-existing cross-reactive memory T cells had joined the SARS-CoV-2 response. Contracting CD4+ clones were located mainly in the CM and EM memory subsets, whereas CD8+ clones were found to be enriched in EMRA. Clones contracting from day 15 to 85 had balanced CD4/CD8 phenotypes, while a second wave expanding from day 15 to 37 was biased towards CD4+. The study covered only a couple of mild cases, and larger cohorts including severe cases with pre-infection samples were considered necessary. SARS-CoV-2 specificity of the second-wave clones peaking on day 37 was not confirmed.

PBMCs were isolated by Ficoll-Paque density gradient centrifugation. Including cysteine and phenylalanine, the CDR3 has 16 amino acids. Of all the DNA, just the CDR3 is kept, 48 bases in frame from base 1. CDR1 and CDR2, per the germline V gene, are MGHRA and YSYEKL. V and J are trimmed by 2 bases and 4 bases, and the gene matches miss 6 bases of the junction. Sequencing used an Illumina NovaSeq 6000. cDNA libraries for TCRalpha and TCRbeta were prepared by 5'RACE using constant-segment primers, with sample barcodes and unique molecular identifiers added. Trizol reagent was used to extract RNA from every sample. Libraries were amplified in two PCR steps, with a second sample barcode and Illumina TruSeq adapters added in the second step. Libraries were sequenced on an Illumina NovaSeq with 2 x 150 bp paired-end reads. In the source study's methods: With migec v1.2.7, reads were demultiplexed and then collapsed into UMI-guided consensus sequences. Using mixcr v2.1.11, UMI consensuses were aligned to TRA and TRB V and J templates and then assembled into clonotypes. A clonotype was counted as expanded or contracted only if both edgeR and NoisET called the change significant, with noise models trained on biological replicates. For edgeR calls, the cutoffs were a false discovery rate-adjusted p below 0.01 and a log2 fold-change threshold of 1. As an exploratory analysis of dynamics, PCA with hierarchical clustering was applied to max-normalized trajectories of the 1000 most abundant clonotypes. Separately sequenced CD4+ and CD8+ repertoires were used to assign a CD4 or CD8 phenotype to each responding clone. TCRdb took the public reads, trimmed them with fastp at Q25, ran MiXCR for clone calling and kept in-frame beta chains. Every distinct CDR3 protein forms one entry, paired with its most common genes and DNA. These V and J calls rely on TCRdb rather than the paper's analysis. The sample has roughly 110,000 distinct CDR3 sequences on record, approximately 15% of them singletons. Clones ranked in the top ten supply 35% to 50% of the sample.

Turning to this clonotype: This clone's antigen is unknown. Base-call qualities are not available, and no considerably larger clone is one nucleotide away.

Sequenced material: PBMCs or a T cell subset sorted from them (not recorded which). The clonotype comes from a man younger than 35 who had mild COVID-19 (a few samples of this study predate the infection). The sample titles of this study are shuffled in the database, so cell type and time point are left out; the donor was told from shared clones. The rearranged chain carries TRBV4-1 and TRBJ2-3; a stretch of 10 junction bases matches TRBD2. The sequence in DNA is TGCGCCAGCAGCCAAATAGCGGGGGGAATGGCAGATACGCAGTATTTT. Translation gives CASSQIAGGMADTQYF.